Included here is one T cell receptor (beta chain) sequence, with context. What it recognizes is unknown. Gene names are mouse gene names. The read ends 1 residue early relative to the CDR3; the germline J gene fills the gap. Trimming took 4 bases from V and 2 from J; bases not matched to a gene: 4. Germline V gene data show CDR1 as NNHDY and CDR2 as SYVADS. The CDR3 is 15 amino acids. The data were taken from a study of tissue T cells after allogeneic stem cell transplantation. General study points: TCR repertoires tracked anatomic similarity, regardless of disease or transplant status.

Profiling relied on immunoSEQ multiplex PCR, and the TCRdb table lists in-frame clones only, not all of them. Here the sample spans some 48,000 clones, 65% to 80% being singletons. This chain joins TRBV13-3 and TRBJ2-3; 10 nucleotides agree with TRBD1. The origin of this receptor is a pool of C57BL/6 mice in good health. Sample: sorted cells pooled from one or two spleens. CDR3 DNA, as far as it was read: TGTGCCAGCAGTCTGGGACAGGGGAATGCAGAAACGCTGTAT. Translated, it gives CASSLGQGNAETLY. The full-length CDR3 reads as CASSLGQGNAETLYF.